These 27 T cell receptor beta chains came from one sample sequenced in a study of OX40 agonist ivuxolimab in advanced cancers. The protocol was immunoSEQ multiplex PCR, while the TCRdb copy is restricted to in-frame clones and leaves out a portion. The sample carries approximately 96,000 clones, around 91% recorded once. Here the sequenced sample was CD4+ or CD8+ T cells sorted from blood, taken in a trial of the OX40 agonist ivuxolimab. The origin of the receptors is an adult with an advanced solid tumor such as melanoma, head and neck, liver or kidney cancer.

The rearrangement links TRBV5-6 to TRBJ2-7; TRBD2 matches at 11 bases. The CDR3 spans 14 residues. Trimming took 2 bases from V and 7 from J; bases not matched to a gene: 5. Germline V gene lookup returns CDR1 SGHDT and CDR2 YYEEEE. CDR3 bases: TGTGCCAGCAGCTTAACTAGCGGGAGTTGGGAGCAGTACTTC. Its translation is CASSLTSGSWEQYF.

This chain joins TRBV23-1 and TRBJ2-1; TRBD1 matches at 8 bases. TRBV23-1 is flagged as an ORF with uncertain function. The junction had 14 bases not matched to a gene; V was cut back by 6 bases and J by 4 bases. The CDR3 contains 17 residues. The DNA of the CDR3 is TGCGCCAGCAGCGACAGGGGACACCAAACTTCATACAATGAGCAGTTCTTC. Encoded protein: CASSDRGHQTSYNEQFF.

The genes are TRBV28 and TRBJ2-3, with 11 bases that match TRBD2. With 5 bases clipped from V and 1 base from J, the junction kept 2 bases outside the gene matches. Germline-derived CDR1 and CDR2 are MDHEN and SYDVKM. CDR3 length equals 15 residues. CDR3 residues: CASSRLAGRTDTQYF. Here the CDR3 DNA reads TGTGCCAGCAGTCGACTAGCGGGACGCACAGATACGCAGTATTTT. Complete variable domain (other parts from reference TRBV28 and TRBJ2-3): DVKVTQSSRYLVKRTGEKVFLECVQDMDHENMFWYRQDPGLGLRLIYFSYDVKMKEKGDIPEGYSVSREKKERFSLILESASTNQTSMYLCASSRLAGRTDTQYFGPGTRLTVL.

Here the CDR3 reads CASSVGTVTSTDTQYF. CDR3 in DNA: TGTGCCAGCAGCGTGGGGACTGTTACTAGCACAGATACGCAGTATTTT. The chain links TRBV4-2 to TRBJ2-3; D may be TRBD2 (6 bases). This CDR3 region has 16 residues. The V and J ends lost 5 bases and 0 bases respectively, with 15 bases between them. From germline, CDR1 is LGHNA and CDR2 YNFKEQ.

This chain uses TRBV15 with TRBJ2-2; D might be TRBD1 (6 bases). The CDR3 is 18 residues long. Trimming left V 2 bases short and J 3 bases short, with 19 bases between. Germline V gene sequence: CDR1 LNHNV, CDR2 YYDKDF (reference sequence). CDR3 sequence: CATSRITGKNWYTGELFF. DNA of the CDR3: TGTGCCACCAGCAGAATAACAGGGAAGAATTGGTACACCGGGGAGCTGTTTTTT.

The chain combines TRBV4-3 with TRBJ2-3; D is perhaps TRBD1 (6 bases). Trimming removed 2 bases at V and 6 bases at J, with 9 bases between. The V gene's germline CDR1 is LGHNA and CDR2 YSLEER. The CDR3 loop spans 13 amino acids. CDR3 protein: CASSQTGFDTQYF. The CDR3 nucleotides are TGCGCCAGCAGCCAAACAGGGTTTGATACGCAGTATTTT.

The CDR3 coding sequence is TGTGCCAGCTCACCGTTTGGGTACAATGAGCAGTTCTTC. Its translation: CASSPFGYNEQFF. The V and J genes are TRBV18 and TRBJ2-1; D unresolved. The ends were cut back, 3 bases at V and 4 bases at J, with 7 bases in the middle. In germline, CDR1 is KGHSH, CDR2 LQKENI. The CDR3 is made up of 13 amino acids.

The chain employs TRBV27 and TRBJ1-5; D ambiguous. V dropped 2 bases and J dropped 0 bases, with 5 bases sitting between them. This CDR3 region has 14 residues. Looked up from germline, CDR1 is MNHEY and CDR2 is SMNVEV (reference sequence). For the CDR3, the DNA is TGTGCCAGCAGTTTACAGTCTAGCAATCAGCCCCAGCATTTT. Its protein product is CASSLQSSNQPQHF.

A single count supports this clone. The chain employs TRBV27 and TRBJ2-2; 7 nucleotides match TRBD1. In germline, CDR1 is MNHEY, CDR2 SMNVEV (reference sequence). The CDR3 sequence is 14 residues long. V was pared by 5 bases and J by 6 bases, with 6 bases of the junction left unmatched. The CDR3 loop reads CASSRQGVAGELFF. DNA of the CDR3: TGTGCCAGCAGTAGACAGGGAGTTGCCGGGGAGCTGTTTTTT.

The V gene is TRBV9, the J gene TRBJ1-2; 11 nucleotides align to TRBD1. V shed 4 bases and J 8 bases; nucleotides not matched to a gene: 7. Germline lookup yields CDR1 SGDLS and CDR2 YYNGEE. The CDR3 totals 14 residues. CDR3 residues: CASSPGQGAGGYTF. As DNA, the CDR3 is TGTGCCAGCAGCCCCGGACAGGGGGCGGGGGGCTACACCTTC.

The rearrangement uses TRBV6-5 and TRBJ2-7; D is possibly TRBD1 (5 bases). The CDR3 consists of 13 residues. Deletions cut 7 bases from V and 1 base from J, with 11 bases between. The V gene's germline CDR1 is MNHEY and CDR2 SVGAGI. The CDR3, as DNA: TGTGCCAGCACCCGTACAGGTTCCTACGAGCAGTACTTC. Protein: CASTRTGSYEQYF.

The V gene is TRBV29-1, the J gene TRBJ2-7, with 9 bases that match TRBD1. From germline, CDR1 is SQVTM and CDR2 ANQGSEA. The CDR3 spans 13 residues. Trimming took 8 bases from V and 6 from J; bases not matched to a gene: 11. DNA of the CDR3: TGCAGCACGTCCGGGACAGGGTATCCCGAGCAGTACTTC. It codes for CSTSGTGYPEQYF.

The chain employs TRBV21-1 and TRBJ2-7; the D call in the table, TRBD2, was not verified against the DNA. TRBV21-1 is a pseudogene segment. CDR3 length: 15 residues. The chain's CDR3 is CASSNRLAGGYEQYF. The CDR3 DNA sequence: TGTGCCAGCAGCAACCGACTAGCGGGAGGCTACGAGCAGTACTTC.

The chain employs TRBV6-5 and TRBJ1-1; 7 bases fit TRBD1. This CDR3 comprises 13 residues. The germline V gene encodes CDR1 MNHEY and CDR2 SVGAGI. The ends lost 6 bases at V and 7 bases at J; junction bases unmatched: 8. In DNA, the CDR3 is TGTGCCAGCAGCCGCGGGGCAGGGGGTGAAGCTTTCTTT. Translated, it gives CASSRGAGGEAFF.

The V call is TRBV7-9, the J call TRBJ2-7, with 10 positions matching TRBD1. The CDR3 consists of 16 residues. The germline V gene has CDR1 SEHNR and CDR2 FQNEAQ (reference sequence). Trimming removed 7 bases from V and 3 bases from J; junction bases left unmatched: 12. The chain's CDR3 is CASTLHRDRGYYEQYF. Here the CDR3 DNA reads TGTGCCAGCACTCTACACCGGGACAGGGGTTACTACGAGCAGTACTTC. Full variable domain (rest looked up from reference TRBV7-9 and TRBJ2-7): DTGVSQNPRHKITKRGQNVTFRCDPISEHNRLYWYRQTLGQGPEFLTYFQNEAQLEKSRLLSDRFSAERPKGSFSTLEIQRTEQGDSAMYLCASTLHRDRGYYEQYFGPGTRLTVT.

V gene TRBV7-2 combines with J gene TRBJ2-3; 8 bases line up with TRBD2. Losses at the gene ends were 5 bases for V and 1 base for J; bases not matched to a gene: 2. The germline CDR1 and CDR2 sequences are SGHTA and FQGNSA. This CDR3 is built from 14 residues. The CDR3 spells CASSATSGTDTQYF. The CDR3 DNA sequence: TGTGCCAGCAGCGCGACTAGCGGCACAGATACGCAGTATTTT.

The genes are TRBV10-3 and TRBJ2-2, with a possible D match to TRBD1 (6 bases). The CDR3 consists of 14 residues. CDR1 is ENHRY, CDR2 SYGVKD, per germline. V was shortened by 7 bases and J by 3 bases, with 12 bases between the two germline ends. CDR3 loop: CAITQGRDTGELFF. The CDR3 DNA reads as TGTGCCATCACTCAGGGGCGGGACACCGGGGAGCTGTTTTTT.

The chain is built from TRBV27 and TRBJ2-3; D could derive from TRBD1 or TRBD2 (6 bases each). CDR3 length equals 18 residues. The germline gives CDR1 MNHEY, CDR2 SMNVEV (reference sequence). The V end was cut by 6 bases, the J end by 2 bases, with 24 bases between. The CDR3 sequence is CASSDVRGLVVSTDTQYF. CDR3 in DNA: TGTGCCAGCAGCGACGTCAGGGGACTTGTCGTCTCCACAGATACGCAGTATTTT.

The V call is TRBV11-3, the J call TRBJ2-1; 11 positions agree with TRBD2. The J segment lost 15 bases and the V segment lost 3 bases, leaving 13 bases of the junction unmatched. This CDR3 region has 15 residues. Germline V gives CDR1 SGHNT, CDR2 YENEEA. This chain's CDR3 is CASSLGTSGMAARFF. The CDR3 region has the DNA TGTGCCAGCAGCTTGGGGACTAGCGGTATGGCGGCTCGGTTCTTC.

The chain recombines TRBV11-2 with TRBJ2-5; 8 nucleotides align to TRBD2. With 1 base clipped from V and 4 bases from J, the junction kept 5 bases outside the gene matches. CDR3 length equals 15 residues. Germline loops: CDR1 SGHAT, CDR2 FQNNGV. CDR3 nucleotide sequence: TGTGCCAGCAGCTTAGGCGGACTAGCTGGAGAGACCCAGTACTTC. Its translation: CASSLGGLAGETQYF.

This chain links TRBV21-1 with TRBJ1-5; the table's D call of TRBD1 was not tested on the DNA. TRBV21-1 is designated a pseudogene. This CDR3 has 19 residues. CDR3 nucleotides: TGTGCCAGCAGCAATACCAATCCTTCTGACAGGACTTTCAATCAGCCCCAGCATTTT. Translation gives CASSNTNPSDRTFNQPQHF.

The chain recombines TRBV6-1 with TRBJ1-5, with TRBD1 identical over 7 bases. CDR1 is MNHNS and CDR2 is SASEGT in the germline V gene. The V gene end was trimmed by 4 bases and the J gene end by 7 bases; junction bases not matched to a gene: 7. CDR3 length: 14 amino acids. CDR3 sequence (DNA): TGTGCCAGCAGTGCCCTACAGGGGAGACAGCCCCAGCATTTT. Its translation is CASSALQGRQPQHF.

The chain links TRBV5-3 to TRBJ1-1, with 8 positions matching TRBD1. Being an ORF, TRBV5-3 has a function that is uncertain. The CDR3 totals 15 residues. The ends lost 5 bases at V and 1 base at J; junction bases unmatched: 7. The CDR3, as DNA: TGTGCCAGAAGACAGGACAGGGACCAGAACACTGAAGCTTTCTTT. Translated: CARRQDRDQNTEAFF.

The chain is built from TRBV29-1 and TRBJ1-1; 7 bases fit TRBD1. V lost 5 bases and J lost 0; bases outside the gene matches: 6. The germline gives CDR1 SQVTM, CDR2 ANQGSEA. The CDR3 runs 14 residues. CDR3 residues: CSVTLQGMNTEAFF. The CDR3 bases are TGCAGCGTTACTTTACAGGGGATGAACACTGAAGCTTTCTTT.

CDR3 sequence reads: CAWGNGGYEQYF. Written as DNA, the CDR3 is TGTGCCTGGGGGAACGGGGGCTACGAGCAGTACTTC. This chain uses TRBV30 with TRBJ2-7; D is possibly TRBD2 (6 bases). Germline CDR1 reads GTSNPN; CDR2 reads SVGIG (reference sequence). V shed 5 bases and J shed 3 bases, with 11 bases lying between them. CDR3 length: 12 residues. The variable domain in full, completed from reference TRBV30 and TRBJ2-7, reads SQTIHQWPATLVQPVGSPLSLECTVEGTSNPNLYWYRQAAGRGLQLLFYSVGIGQISSEVPQNLSASRPQDRQFILSSKKLLLSDSGFYLCAWGNGGYEQYFGPGTRLTVT.

The genes are TRBV18 and TRBJ2-2; 8 bases agree with TRBD1. Germline CDR1 is KGHSH and CDR2 is LQKENI. The trim removed 5 bases at V and 4 bases at J, leaving 6 bases unmatched. The CDR3 extends over 15 amino acids. DNA for the CDR3: TGTGCCAGCTCAACTGACAGGGGTTTCACCGGGGAGCTGTTTTTT. It encodes CASSTDRGFTGELFF.

The rearrangement uses TRBV19 and TRBJ1-2, with D perhaps TRBD1 (6 bases). V was trimmed by 8 bases and J by 6 bases, leaving 16 bases between them. Germline CDR1 is LNHDA and CDR2 is SQIVND (reference sequence). CDR3 length equals 13 residues. The CDR3 spells CASPQVRGNGYTF. CDR3 nucleotides: TGTGCCAGTCCCCAAGTAAGGGGGAATGGCTACACCTTC.